Listed below are T cell receptor beta chains from one sample, sequenced in a study of T-cell reconstitution after alpha-beta-depleted transplantation in children. One entry per CDR3 protein, called by TCRdb with MiXCR from the PCR reads. The sample lists roughly 500,000 distinct CDR3 sequences; 30% to 35% were seen once. The starting material was PBMCs from the stem cell graft donor, obtained from the stem cell graft. The receptors come from a human donor who donated a stem cell graft to a child with aplastic anemia. The CDR3 runs from the conserved cysteine through the conserved F or W. A D gene is named only where the DNA matches it firmly. For some rows the clone size is stated as once, few or many, or as a class when expanded; others skip it.

V gene	clone size	J gene	D gene	CDR3 protein	CDR3 DNA
TRBV5-1	NA	TRBJ2-3	TRBD2	CASSSRTSGSVGVGTDTQYF	TGCGCCAGCAGCTCCCGGACTAGCGGGAGTGTGGGGGTGGGCACAGATACGCAGTATTTT
TRBV9	NA	TRBJ2-1	NA	CASSVIPGEKFF	TGTGCCAGCAGCGTAATACCCGGGGAGAAGTTCTTC
TRBV6-1	few	TRBJ1-2	TRBD1	CASSARDRGQVDYGYTF	TGTGCCAGCAGTGCCCGGGACAGGGGGCAGGTTGACTATGGCTACACCTTC
TRBV7-2	NA	TRBJ2-7	NA	CASSLARSYEQYF	TGTGCCAGCAGTTTAGCCCGGTCCTACGAGCAGTACTTC
TRBV7-8	NA	TRBJ2-7	NA	CASSLVRPYEQYF	TGTGCCAGCAGCTTAGTTCGCCCATACGAGCAGTACTTC
TRBV6-1	once	TRBJ2-3	NA	CASSERGAESRIDTQYF	TGTGCCAGCAGTGAACGGGGGGCGGAGTCCCGCATAGATACGCAGTATTTT
TRBV11-2	few	TRBJ2-3	NA	CASSLEALLNRYF	TGTGCCAGCAGCTTAGAGGCCTTACTCAATAGGTATTTT
TRBV6-1	NA	TRBJ2-7	NA	CASSSLDTDYEQYF	TGTGCCAGCAGCTCTTTGGACACCGACTACGAGCAGTACTTC
TRBV12-3/TRBV12-4	few	TRBJ2-1	TRBD2	CASSLYEKREGGEQFF	TGTGCCAGCAGTTTATACGAGAAGCGGGAGGGGGGTGAGCAGTTCTTC
TRBV12-3/TRBV12-4	NA	TRBJ1-5	NA	CASTSRRLLGPQHF	TGTGCCAGCACCTCAAGACGGCTTCTCGGTCCCCAGCATTTT
TRBV7-6	NA	TRBJ2-7	NA	CASSFSDIYEQYF	TGTGCCAGCAGCTTCTCTGATATCTACGAGCAGTACTTC
TRBV20-1	NA	TRBJ1-6	NA	CSARDQGTSSPLHF	TGCAGTGCTAGAGACCAGGGAACGAGCTCACCCCTCCACTTT
TRBV5-5	NA	TRBJ1-2	TRBD1	CASSLVSGTGGFGYTF	TGTGCCAGCAGCTTGGTTAGTGGGACAGGGGGCTTTGGCTACACCTTC
TRBV6-2/TRBV6-3	NA	TRBJ2-7	TRBD2	CASREGLAVNSYEQYF	TGTGCCAGCAGGGAGGGACTAGCGGTTAACTCCTACGAGCAGTACTTC
TRBV12-3/TRBV12-4	NA	TRBJ1-5	NA	CASSPRGREARNQPQHF	TGTGCCAGCAGTCCCCGGGGGAGGGAGGCACGCAATCAGCCCCAGCATTTT
TRBV18	few	TRBJ1-5	NA	CASSPIEVGPNQPQHF	TGTGCCAGCTCACCTATCGAAGTCGGTCCTAATCAGCCCCAGCATTTT
TRBV7-9	few	TRBJ2-3	NA	CASSIRVGASTDTQYF	TGTGCCAGCAGCATAAGGGTAGGGGCTAGCACAGATACGCAGTATTTT
TRBV11-2	NA	TRBJ2-3	TRBD2	CASSLRGLASLNTDTQYF	TGTGCCAGCAGCTTACGTGGACTAGCAAGTCTAAACACAGATACGCAGTATTTT
TRBV4-2	NA	TRBJ1-5	NA	CASSQDGQGNQPQHF	TGTGCCAGCAGCCAAGATGGTCAAGGAAATCAGCCCCAGCATTTT
TRBV7-8	NA	TRBJ1-3	NA	CASSRRTDGNTIYF	TGTGCCAGCAGCAGACGGACAGATGGAAACACCATATATTTT
TRBV20-1	few	TRBJ2-1	TRBD2	CSARESAGGGNEQFF	TGCAGTGCTAGAGAATCAGCGGGAGGAGGTAATGAGCAGTTCTTC
TRBV7-2	NA	TRBJ1-5	NA	CASSPDSNSNQPQHF	TGTGCCAGCAGCCCCGACAGCAATAGCAATCAGCCCCAGCATTTT
TRBV20-1	few	TRBJ2-1	TRBD2	CSARRRAGGSYNEQFF	TGCAGTGCTCGGAGGAGGGCGGGAGGGAGCTACAATGAGCAGTTCTTC
TRBV29-1	NA	TRBJ2-5	NA	CSAAIAGETQYF	TGCAGCGCTGCTATAGCCGGGGAGACCCAGTACTTC